Below, 7 T cell receptor beta chains from the same sample are listed, as sequenced in a study of shared clonotypes between healthy human individuals. Profiling relied on immunoSEQ multiplex PCR, and the TCRdb table lists in-frame clones only, not all of them. The table shows roughly 1,100,000 clones, with around 75% occurring only once. The sequenced material came from memory CD4+ T cells sorted from blood. Noted subset: CD45RA-negative fraction. The receptors were gathered from a man younger than 35 in good health.

The chain has TRBV19 and TRBJ2-7; D is undetermined. V lost 3 bases and J 0 bases, leaving 9 bases between the germline ends. CDR1 and CDR2 from the germline V gene are LNHDA and SQIVND (reference sequence). This CDR3 has 14 amino acids. CDR3 bases: TGTGCCAGTAGTATTACAGTTGACTCCTACGAGCAGTACTTC. This encodes CASSITVDSYEQYF.

The table lists this clone with a few counts. V is TRBV7-6 and J is TRBJ1-1; D not resolved. The germline V and J ends were trimmed by 7 bases and 1 base, with 10 bases remaining between them. The length of the CDR3 is 13 residues. Germline assignment: CDR1 SGHVS and CDR2 FNYEAQ. In nucleotides, the CDR3 is TGTGCCAGCACCCTTCAGACGAACACTGAAGCTTTCTTT. Translating it yields CASTLQTNTEAFF.

V and J are TRBV11-1 and TRBJ1-1; D gene uncertain. V lost 1 base and J 0 bases, leaving 9 bases between the germline ends. Germline V gene lookup returns CDR1 SGHAT and CDR2 FQDESV (reference sequence). The CDR3 extends over 15 amino acids. The CDR3 DNA reads TGTGCCAGCAGCTTAGTTGGCAGTATGAACACTGAAGCTTTCTTT. It yields the protein CASSLVGSMNTEAFF.

The chain links TRBV19 to TRBJ1-4; weak D call: TRBD1 (6 bases). The V end was cut by 3 bases, the J end by 8 bases, with 10 bases between. Germline loops: CDR1 LNHDA, CDR2 SQIVND (reference sequence). This CDR3 contains 13 residues. Here the CDR3 reads CASSIRGTEKLFF. The CDR3 DNA sequence: TGTGCCAGTAGTATCAGGGGAACCGAAAAACTGTTTTTT.

This clone was counted a few times. The gene calls are TRBV4-1 and TRBJ2-1; D possibly uses TRBD1 or TRBD2 (5 bases each). The germline gives CDR1 MGHRA, CDR2 YSYEKL. This CDR3 is built from 15 residues. V dropped 0 bases and J dropped 8 bases, with 14 bases sitting between them. The CDR3 DNA reads as TGCGCCAGCAGCCAAGATGGTGGGGGTACGGATGAGCAGTTCTTC. Its protein is CASSQDGGGTDEQFF.

This clone was found many times. The chain recombines TRBV6-1 with TRBJ1-5, with D hard to call. Trimming took off 4 bases at V and 4 bases at J, with 8 bases between the two ends. Germline V gives CDR1 MNHNS, CDR2 SASEGT. This CDR3 is built from 13 residues. CDR3 in amino acids: CASSGRTNQPQHF. The CDR3 DNA is TGTGCCAGCAGTGGTCGGACGAATCAGCCCCAGCATTTT.

The chain is built from TRBV5-4 and TRBJ2-7; 7 bases fit TRBD1. V shed 0 bases, J shed 2 bases, and the junction held 5 bases outside the gene matches. The germline V gene has CDR1 SGHNT and CDR2 YYREEE (reference sequence). The CDR3 spans 15 residues. Here the CDR3 DNA reads TGTGCCAGCAGCTTGGTTGCAGGGGGTACCTACGAGCAGTACTTC. Protein product: CASSLVAGGTYEQYF.